The 27 T cell receptor beta chains below were found in one sample sequenced in a study of blood T cell repertoires in COVID-19. Generated by immunoSEQ multiplex PCR, the TCRdb table keeps only in-frame clones and is missing some. The profile shows about 270,000 clones, about 88% of them singletons. Sequencing was performed on PBMCs or T cells enriched from blood (not recorded which). The receptor set was obtained from a woman between 45 and 65 years old who had recovered from COVID-19.

V usage is TRBV30 and J usage is TRBJ1-1, with D unresolved. Trimming removed 7 bases at V and 1 base at J, with 10 bases between. This CDR3 region has 12 residues. Germline-derived CDR1 and CDR2 are GTSNPN and SVGIG (reference sequence). The CDR3 region is CAYSRGNTEAFF. Written as DNA, the CDR3 is TGTGCCTATTCACGGGGGAACACTGAAGCTTTCTTT.

CDR3 nucleotides: TGTGCCAGCAGCGCCCAGGCGGGAGCTAGGAATGAGCAGTTCTTC. Protein sequence: CASSAQAGARNEQFF. This rearrangement joins TRBV7-2 to TRBJ2-1, with 7 bases fitting TRBD2. Germline CDR1 reads SGHTA; CDR2 reads FQGNSA. The V and J ends lost 5 bases and 7 bases, in that order; junction bases with no gene match: 11. This CDR3 comprises 15 residues.

The V call is TRBV7-8, the J call TRBJ1-5, with a tentative D call TRBD1 (5 bases). The CDR3 loop spans 14 amino acids. The V and J ends lost 5 bases and 7 bases respectively, with 15 bases between them. CDR1 SGHVS and CDR2 FQNEAQ come from the germline V gene. This CDR3 reads CASSRGEGRQPQHF. CDR3 nucleotides: TGTGCCAGCAGCCGAGGGGAGGGCCGCCAGCCCCAGCATTTT.

The rearrangement joins TRBV28 to TRBJ2-1; D is perhaps TRBD1 (6 bases). The germline CDR1 and CDR2 sequences are MDHEN and SYDVKM. The V gene lost 6 bases and the J gene lost 6 bases, with 21 bases spanning the gap. This CDR3 has 16 residues. CDR3 sequence (DNA): TGTGCCAGCAGAGTGATGGGGGCCCAACCTGGCAATGAGCAGTTCTTC. Translating gives CASRVMGAQPGNEQFF.

The chain recombines TRBV5-4 with TRBJ2-1, with TRBD2 matching over 7 bases. Germline CDR1 and CDR2: SGHNT and YYREEE (reference sequence). This CDR3 contains 14 residues. Trimming at V came to 4 bases and at J to 7 bases, leaving 8 bases not matched to a gene. CDR3 sequence (DNA): TGTGCCAGCAGCGTAGGACTAGATGGTAATGAGCAGTTCTTC. Its translation is CASSVGLDGNEQFF. The full variable domain, completed using reference TRBV5-4 and TRBJ2-1, is ETGVTQSPTHLIKTRGQQVTLRCSSQSGHNTVSWYQQALGQGPQFIFQYYREEENGRGNFPPRFSGLQFPNYSSELNVNALELDDSALYLCASSVGLDGNEQFFGPGTRLTVL.

Details on this clone: In the same sample, other DNA sequences code for this CDR3. This sequence joins TRBV7-2 and TRBJ2-7, with D possibly TRBD1 on 5 matching bases. Germline values: CDR1 SGHTA, CDR2 FQGNSA. The V and J ends lost 0 bases and 3 bases respectively, with 6 bases between them. The CDR3 loop spans 13 amino acids. This chain's CDR3 is CASSLAQGYEQYF. CDR3 bases: TGTGCCAGCAGCTTAGCCCAGGGCTACGAGCAGTACTTC.

The chain recombines TRBV3-1 (or the pseudogene TRBV3-2) with TRBJ1-6; D is unresolved. This CDR3 is built from 16 residues. Germline assignment: CDR1 LGHDT and CDR2 YNNKEL (reference sequence). V gave up 6 bases and J gave up 7 bases, with 19 bases separating them. CDR3 protein: CASRQILGRPNSPLHF. In DNA, the CDR3 is TGTGCCAGCAGGCAAATTCTTGGCAGGCCAAATTCACCCCTCCACTTT.

The chain joins TRBV7-9 to TRBJ1-1, with D maybe TRBD1 (6 bases). Germline V CDR1 and CDR2: SEHNR, FQNEAQ (reference sequence). The ends were cut back, 6 bases at V and 1 base at J, with 6 bases in the middle. The CDR3 spans 12 residues. The CDR3 spells CASRGQNTEAFF. Written as DNA, the CDR3 is TGTGCCAGCAGGGGACAGAACACTGAAGCTTTCTTT.

For the CDR3, the DNA is TGTGCCTGGAGACACCGGGACAGAGCATTCCAGCCCCAGCATTTT. Translated: CAWRHRDRAFQPQHF. The chain joins TRBV30 to TRBJ1-5; 7 nucleotides match TRBD1. Trimming cost V 3 bases and J 7 bases; bases outside gene matches: 12. Germline values: CDR1 GTSNPN, CDR2 SVGIG (reference sequence). The CDR3 has 15 amino acids.

V is TRBV28 and J is TRBJ1-4, with 8 nucleotides matching TRBD1. The germline V gene has CDR1 MDHEN and CDR2 SYDVKM. This CDR3 has 14 amino acids. V dropped 6 bases and J dropped 6; count of bases not matched to a gene: 6. CDR3 protein: CASSGQGAHEKLFF. CDR3 bases: TGTGCCAGCAGCGGGCAGGGGGCTCATGAAAAACTGTTTTTT.

This chain uses TRBV19 with TRBJ1-1; possibly TRBD1 for D (6 bases). Germline assignment: CDR1 LNHDA and CDR2 SQIVND (reference sequence). V shed 5 bases and J shed 3 bases, with 13 bases lying between them. This CDR3 is 14 amino acids long. CDR3 in DNA: TGTGCCAGTAGTGAGACGGACAGACACACTGAAGCTTTCTTT. Translated, it gives CASSETDRHTEAFF. The entire variable domain, with the rest obtained from reference TRBV19 and TRBJ1-1, is as follows: DGGITQSPKYLFRKEGQNVTLSCEQNLNHDAMYWYRQDPGQGLRLIYYSQIVNDFQKGDIAEGYSVSREKKESFPLTVTSAQKNPTAFYLCASSETDRHTEAFFGQGTRLTVV.

The gene calls are TRBV27 and TRBJ2-1, with 8 positions matching TRBD1. CDR3 size: 15 residues. V lost 5 bases and J lost 4; bases outside the gene matches: 7. Per germline, CDR1 MNHEY and CDR2 SMNVEV (reference sequence). CDR3 sequence reads: CASSVDRGPYNEQFF. CDR3 DNA: TGTGCCAGCAGTGTAGACAGGGGACCTTACAATGAGCAGTTCTTC.

The chain has TRBV18 and TRBJ1-1; D is undetermined. Looked up from germline, CDR1 is KGHSH and CDR2 is LQKENI. The V end was cut by 4 bases, the J end by 4 bases, with 16 bases between. The CDR3 sequence is 15 residues long. CDR3: CASSLLKGGSTEAFF. CDR3 coding DNA: TGTGCCAGCTCACTGCTCAAAGGCGGGAGCACTGAAGCTTTCTTT.

This clone is a singleton in its sample. This chain connects TRBV27 to TRBJ1-2; D not resolved. Germline assignment: CDR1 MNHEY and CDR2 SMNVEV (reference sequence). CDR3 length: 14 amino acids. V dropped 6 bases and J dropped 6 bases, with 17 bases sitting between them. CDR3 nucleotide sequence: TGTGCCAGCAGCTCCGGGGATATAATAAATGGCTACACCTTC. Protein product: CASSSGDIINGYTF.

The genes are TRBV6-1 and TRBJ1-5; weak D call: TRBD1 (6 bases). The CDR3 spans 16 residues. V was cut by 2 bases and J by 0 bases, with 11 bases left in between. Germline V gene data show CDR1 as MNHNS and CDR2 as SASEGT. As DNA, the CDR3 is TGTGCCAGCAGTGAAATAGGGACACATAGCAATCAGCCCCAGCATTTT. It specifies CASSEIGTHSNQPQHF.

With respect to this clone: At one of its ends the junction is not consistent with the germline gene, which may arise from a read error. The chain is built from TRBV28 and TRBJ1-1, with D hard to call. Germline CDR1 and CDR2: MDHEN and SYDVKM. This CDR3 spans 11 amino acids. The CDR3 coding sequence is TGTGCCAGCAGTTTAAACATTGAAGCTTTCTTT. Translation gives CASSLNIEAFF.

The V and J genes are TRBV7-9 and TRBJ1-1; 8 bases are a match to TRBD1. CDR1 is SEHNR and CDR2 is FQNEAQ in the germline V gene (reference sequence). J gave up 8 bases and V 5 bases, and 10 bases lay outside the gene matches. The CDR3 loop spans 14 amino acids. In DNA, the CDR3 is TGTGCCAGCAGCCGGGGACAGGCCGAACCGGAAGCTTTCTTT. This translates into CASSRGQAEPEAFF.

The V call is TRBV21-1, the J call TRBJ2-7; the table calls TRBD2, which could not be checked here. TRBV21-1 is listed as a pseudogene. The CDR3 has 18 residues. The CDR3 coding sequence is TGTGCCAGCAGCAAAGCGCAATCCCTAGCCAAGCTTTACTACGAGCAGTACTTC. This gives the protein CASSKAQSLAKLYYEQYF.

The chain links TRBV28 to TRBJ2-7, with a weak D call TRBD2 (6 bases). CDR3 length equals 15 residues. Germline loops: CDR1 MDHEN, CDR2 SYDVKM. Trimming stripped 8 bases from V and 0 bases from J, with 17 bases between. CDR3 loop: CASGGSVAVSYEQYF. The CDR3 nucleotides are TGTGCCAGCGGGGGGTCGGTAGCGGTCTCCTACGAGCAGTACTTC.

J is TRBJ2-3 and V is TRBV7-2; tentatively, D is TRBD2 (7 bases). With 6 bases removed from V and 2 bases from J, the gap between germline ends came to 15 bases. Per the germline V gene, CDR1 is SGHTA and CDR2 is FQGNSA. The CDR3 has 15 residues. The CDR3 region is CASRRGGGSTDTQYF. The CDR3 coding sequence is TGTGCCAGCAGGAGGGGGGGCGGCTCCACAGATACGCAGTATTTT.

CDR3 in amino acids: CASSDIDRGINNQPQHF. The CDR3 coding sequence is TGTGCCAGCAGTGACATTGACAGGGGGATTAACAATCAGCCCCAGCATTTT. The V call is TRBV2, the J call TRBJ1-5, with 9 bases matching TRBD1. Germline values: CDR1 SNHLY, CDR2 FYNNEI. V was clipped by 3 bases and J by 3 bases; unmatched bases: 9. The CDR3 spans 17 residues.

This chain uses TRBV15 with TRBJ1-3, with no clear D. Per the germline V gene, CDR1 is LNHNV and CDR2 is YYDKDF (reference sequence). V was cut by 0 bases and J by 0 bases, with 6 bases left in between. The CDR3 runs 15 residues. The CDR3 sequence: CATSRDLRSGNTIYF. The CDR3 region has the DNA TGTGCCACCAGCAGAGATCTACGCTCTGGAAACACCATATATTTT.

CDR3 in DNA: TGTGCCAGCAGTATTAGGGGTTGGACTGAAGCTTTCTTT. Amino acid sequence: CASSIRGWTEAFF. This chain connects TRBV12-3 or TRBV12-4 to TRBJ1-1, with D possibly TRBD1 on 5 matching bases. CDR3 length equals 13 residues. V shed 5 bases and J shed 5 bases, with 12 bases lying between them.

The chain joins TRBV27 to TRBJ1-6; 7 positions agree with TRBD1. V was clipped by 5 bases and J by 4 bases; unmatched bases: 5. The CDR3 sequence is 15 residues long. Germline lookup yields CDR1 MNHEY and CDR2 SMNVEV (reference sequence). The CDR3 DNA sequence: TGTGCCAGCAGTAAACCGGGACAGTATAATTCACCCCTCCACTTT. Translated, it gives CASSKPGQYNSPLHF.

V and J are TRBV18 and TRBJ1-1; D remains unclear. Germline V gene data show CDR1 as KGHSH and CDR2 as LQKENI. This CDR3 comprises 14 residues. V gave up 8 bases and J gave up 1 base, with 14 bases separating them. The CDR3 nucleotides are TGTGCCAGCCATAATAGCCGTCAGAACACTGAAGCTTTCTTT. This codes for CASHNSRQNTEAFF.

V and J are TRBV18 and TRBJ2-2; perhaps TRBD2 as D (5 bases). Germline CDR1 and CDR2: KGHSH and LQKENI. The ends were cut back, 3 bases at V and 3 bases at J, with 11 bases in the middle. CDR3 length: 15 amino acids. The CDR3 coding sequence is TGTGCCAGCTCACCTTGGGAGAGACACACCGGGGAGCTGTTTTTT. Protein product: CASSPWERHTGELFF.

This chain links TRBV28 with TRBJ1-2; 7 bases agree with TRBD1. From germline, CDR1 is MDHEN and CDR2 SYDVKM. Trimming cost V 7 bases and J 7 bases; bases outside gene matches: 18. The CDR3 covers 16 residues. CDR3 loop: CASTSPSTGDFGGYTF. DNA for the CDR3: TGTGCCAGCACTTCCCCATCAACAGGGGACTTTGGTGGCTACACCTTC.